This TCR beta chain was identified in a study of T cell responses to AZD1222 COVID-19 vaccine. Repertoires were generated with immunoSEQ multiplex PCR, while TCRdb's copy carries only in-frame clones and drops some. Among some 98,000 clones listed, roughly 83% were seen once. The ends lost 1 base at V and 1 base at J; junction bases unmatched: 4. This CDR3 spans 15 amino acids. Germline lookup yields CDR1 LNHDA and CDR2 SQIVND (reference sequence). Investigators merged groups given second doses at roughly 4 or roughly 12 weeks. The receptor was isolated from an adult who received the AZD1222 COVID-19 vaccine. The chain has TRBV19 and TRBJ2-7, with 7 bases aligning to TRBD1. This specimen consisted of peripheral blood, obtained 28 days after the second AZD1222 dose. CDR3 coding DNA: TGTGCCAGTAGTATAGGGGGACAGTCTTCCTACGAGCAGTACTTC. It specifies CASSIGGQSSYEQYF.